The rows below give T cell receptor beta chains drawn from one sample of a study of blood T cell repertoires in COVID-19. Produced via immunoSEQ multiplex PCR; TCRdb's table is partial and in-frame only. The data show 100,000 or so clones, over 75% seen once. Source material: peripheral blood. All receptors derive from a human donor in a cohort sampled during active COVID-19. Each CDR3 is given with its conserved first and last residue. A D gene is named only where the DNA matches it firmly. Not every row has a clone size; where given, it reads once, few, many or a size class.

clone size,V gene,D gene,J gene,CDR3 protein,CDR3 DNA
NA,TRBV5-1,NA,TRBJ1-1,CASSDRDTEAFF,TGCGCCAGCAGCGACCGGGACACTGAAGCTTTCTTT
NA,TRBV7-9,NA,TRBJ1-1,CASTVGGARTEAFF,TGTGCCAGCACCGTGGGGGGGGCTAGGACTGAAGCTTTCTTT
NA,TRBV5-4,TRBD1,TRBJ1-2,CASSPRQGSGGYTF,TGTGCCAGCAGCCCAAGACAGGGATCGGGAGGCTACACCTTC
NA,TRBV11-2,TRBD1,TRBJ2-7,CASSRKWDRLYEQYF,TGTGCCAGCAGCCGGAAATGGGACAGGCTCTACGAGCAGTACTTC
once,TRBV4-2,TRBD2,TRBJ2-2,CASSQETSGNTGELFF,TGTGCCAGCAGCCAAGAGACTAGCGGTAACACCGGGGAGCTGTTTTTT
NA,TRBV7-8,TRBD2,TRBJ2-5,CASSDGLAFETQYF,TGTGCCAGCAGCGATGGACTAGCGTTTGAGACCCAGTACTTC
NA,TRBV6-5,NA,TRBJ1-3,CASGTVSTGNTIYF,TGTGCCAGCGGAACAGTTTCGACTGGAAACACCATATATTTT
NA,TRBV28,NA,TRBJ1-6,CASSREGSPLHF,TGTGCCAGCAGTCGGGAAGGGTCACCCCTCCACTTT
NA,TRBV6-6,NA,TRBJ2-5,CASSWDTQETQYF,TGTGCCAGCAGTTGGGACACGCAAGAGACCCAGTACTTC
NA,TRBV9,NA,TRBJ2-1,CASSPQAGGGRTNEQFF,TGTGCCAGCAGCCCTCAAGCCGGCGGTGGGAGGACTAATGAGCAGTTCTTC
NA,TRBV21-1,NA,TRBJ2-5,CASSKEWGLAGQETQYF,TGTGCCAGCAGCAAAGAGTGGGGACTAGCGGGGCAAGAGACCCAGTACTTC
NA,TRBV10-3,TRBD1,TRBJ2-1,CAIGQGEPYNEQFF,TGTGCCATCGGACAGGGAGAGCCCTACAATGAGCAGTTCTTC
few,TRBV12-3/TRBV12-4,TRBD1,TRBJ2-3,CASRIGTAGTQYF,TGTGCCAGCAGGATAGGGACAGCAGGTACGCAGTATTTT
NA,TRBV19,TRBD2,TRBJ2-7,CASALAGAYEQYF,TGTGCCAGCGCCCTAGCGGGAGCTTACGAGCAGTACTTC
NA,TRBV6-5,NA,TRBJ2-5,CASVSMETQYF,TGTGCCAGTGTGAGCATGGAGACCCAGTACTTC
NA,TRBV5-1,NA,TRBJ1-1,CASSFSPSPNTEAFF,TGCGCCAGCAGCTTTTCTCCCTCTCCGAACACTGAAGCTTTCTTT
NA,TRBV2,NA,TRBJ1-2,CASSEALSIGTLNYGYTF,TGTGCCAGCAGTGAAGCGTTATCAATCGGGACACTCAACTATGGCTACACCTTC
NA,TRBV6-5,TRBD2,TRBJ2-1,CASRAGTSEDNEQFF,TGTGCCAGCAGGGCTGGGACTAGCGAAGATAATGAGCAGTTCTTC
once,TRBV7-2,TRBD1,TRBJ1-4,CASSLDRGANEKLFF,TGTGCCAGCAGCCTAGACAGGGGCGCAAATGAAAAACTGTTTTTT
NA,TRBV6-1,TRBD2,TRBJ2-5,CASSDRGLAGKGGETQYF,TGTGCCAGCAGTGATAGGGGACTAGCGGGGAAAGGGGGGGAGACCCAGTACTTC
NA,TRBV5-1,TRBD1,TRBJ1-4,CASSLIGTGSTVEKLFF,TGCGCCAGCAGCTTGATCGGGACAGGGTCCACAGTTGAAAAACTGTTTTTT
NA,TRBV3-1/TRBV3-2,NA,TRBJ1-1,CASSEGFWTDGAFF,TGTGCCAGCAGCGAGGGGTTTTGGACAGATGGGGCTTTCTTT
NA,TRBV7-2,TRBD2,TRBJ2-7,CASSWGGSRYEQYF,TGTGCCAGCAGCTGGGGAGGGTCGAGATACGAGCAGTACTTC
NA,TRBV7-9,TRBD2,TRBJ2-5,CASSPSLSGRAKGETQYF,TGTGCCAGCAGCCCGTCTCTAAGCGGGAGGGCGAAAGGGGAGACCCAGTACTTC